The T cell receptor beta chain under discussion was sequenced for a study of CD8+ T cells in alopecia areata listed by TCRdb under 2018. Some background on the complete study: The treated patients, all with moderate-to-severe alopecia areata, were enrolled in an open-label pilot trial of oral tofacitinib given at 5 to 10 mg twice daily. Patients received tofacitinib for 6 to 18 months and were then followed off drug for 6 months to check for delayed response and recurrence. For the treated patients, the SALT score, which quantifies what percentage of scalp surface area is affected, served as the measure of disease severity. In both human patients and the C3H/HeJ mouse model, the study applied high-throughput TCRbeta sequencing to look at T cell clonal expansion in alopecia areata. Scalp tissue and sorted CD4+ and CD8+ peripheral blood T cells from patchy and totalis/universalis alopecia areata patients and from healthy controls were covered by human TCRbeta sequencing. Biopsies were taken from tofacitinib-treated patients at baseline and at 4 and 24 weeks of treatment, and a later scalp biopsy was taken in several of the tofacitinib-treated patients. Scalp clonality was compared across normal scalp (n=4), patchy alopecia areata scalp (n=8), and alopecia totalis/universalis scalp (n=8). The RNA source kit depended on sample type: the PAXgene miRNA kit for fixed scalp, the miRNeasy kit for PBMCs, and the RNeasy kit for mouse skin. Amplification of TCRbeta CDR3 regions was done by immunoSEQ multiplex PCR using 35 Vbeta forward primers and 13 Jbeta reverse primers. The paper as a whole reports these results and caveats: Unlike mouse skin, which is dominated by gammadelta T cells, normal human skin has resident alphabeta T cells that are also sequenced, and this complicates analysis of the scalp TCR repertoire. Because the treated cohort was small and had just a single nonresponder, larger studies are needed to establish links between baseline CD8+ expansion and response. Higher clonality and more expanded CD8+ clones were observed in lesional scalp than in normal scalp, particularly in alopecia totalis/universalis, a finding suggestive of antigenic drive. During tofacitinib treatment, many expanded lesional clones remained in scalp and blood, and this persistence may partly explain relapse after treatment is stopped. Compared with mice, TCR sequences shared between patients were less clear, possibly partly because of HLA diversity across the patient population. Scalp clonality and the number of expanded CD8+ clones among the top 100 scalp clones were significantly decreased by tofacitinib.

Library creation used the immunoSEQ multiplex PCR assay. RNA was extracted from all samples and reverse transcribed into cDNA, which served as template for TCR sequencing. First-strand cDNA was synthesized with SuperScript III using a 2:1 mix of oligo-dT and random hexamers. A synthetic immune receptor repertoire was used to gauge amplification bias, and whatever bias remained was removed computationally. The paper's data handling went like this. After raw reads were preprocessed to remove errors, the CDR3 was defined following IMGT conventions as running from the conserved cysteine to phenylalanine. Clonality was computed by normalizing Shannon entropy by log2 of the number of productive unique TCRs and subtracting the result from 1. CD4 or CD8 identity of scalp clones was inferred by cross-referencing scalp TCRbeta sequences with sorted blood CD4 and CD8 repertoires. Entries here come from immuneACCESS through TCRdb and include only in-frame sequences with V and J called. Some clones fail to appear in such tables; in the studies checked, an unresolved V gene covers under half of the shortfall, and the cause of the remainder is unknown. That table is the source of V, J and clone size, and D and trimming were worked out from the DNA. This sample comprises roughly 190,000 clones, roughly 60% of them detected only once. The ten largest clones represent over 0.9% of the sample.

Reading the germline V gene gives CDR1 LGHNA and CDR2 YSLEER. V lost 0 bases and J lost 2 bases, and the count of bases not matched to a germline gene is 11. From the cysteine up to the phenylalanine, the CDR3 has a length of 18 residues. Only the CDR3 DNA is retained, 54 bases long and in frame from the first base. This sample's time point label indicates: less than 25 weeks on oral tofacitinib. The intended sense of this specimen's treatment or condition label: oral pan-JAK inhibitor, 5-10 mg twice daily. From alopecia areata patients, peripheral blood was collected along with lesional scalp punch biopsies. PBMCs were isolated by density centrifugation and stained for CD3, CD4 and CD8, and CD4+ and CD8+ T cells were sorted on a FACSAria. Points on this clone: No cognate antigen has been identified for it. No base quality information exists; no much larger clone differs at one position.

The TCR was taken from a human donor with alopecia areata. This sample comprised CD4+ T cells sorted from blood, obtained at week 24, from a patient treated with tofacitinib. Recombination linked TRBV4-3 to TRBJ2-5, with 8 bases matching TRBD2. The CDR3 is CASSQDVVAGIAQETQYF. DNA sequence: TGCGCCAGCAGCCAAGATGTAGTAGCGGGGATCGCTCAAGAGACCCAGTACTTC.